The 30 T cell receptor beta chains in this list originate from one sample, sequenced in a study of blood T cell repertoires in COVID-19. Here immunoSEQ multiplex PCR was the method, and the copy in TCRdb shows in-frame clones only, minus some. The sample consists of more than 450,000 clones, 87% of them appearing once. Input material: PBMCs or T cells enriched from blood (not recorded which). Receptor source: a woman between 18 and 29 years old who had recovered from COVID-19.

Here the CDR3 DNA reads TGTGCCAGCAGTGACGACAGGACCCCTAGAAGCAATCAGCCCCAGCATTTT. This translates into CASSDDRTPRSNQPQHF. V and J are TRBV6-1 and TRBJ1-5, with TRBD1 as a possible D gene (6 bases). V lost 3 bases and J 1 base, leaving 16 bases between the germline ends. This CDR3 contains 17 residues. The germline V gene has CDR1 MNHNS and CDR2 SASEGT.

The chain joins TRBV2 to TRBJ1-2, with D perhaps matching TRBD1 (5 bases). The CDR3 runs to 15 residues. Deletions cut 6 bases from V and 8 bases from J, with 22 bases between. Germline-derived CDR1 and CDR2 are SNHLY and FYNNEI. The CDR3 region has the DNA TGTGCCAGCAGGAGGGGAGTCCCGGGAGCGGGCGGCTACACCTTC. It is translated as CASRRGVPGAGGYTF.

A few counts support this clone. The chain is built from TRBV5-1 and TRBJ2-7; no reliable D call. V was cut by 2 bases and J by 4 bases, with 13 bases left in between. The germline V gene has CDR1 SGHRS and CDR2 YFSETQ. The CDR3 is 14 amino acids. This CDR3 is CASSFSYDGYEQYF. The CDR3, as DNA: TGCGCCAGCAGCTTTTCCTATGACGGGTACGAGCAGTACTTC.

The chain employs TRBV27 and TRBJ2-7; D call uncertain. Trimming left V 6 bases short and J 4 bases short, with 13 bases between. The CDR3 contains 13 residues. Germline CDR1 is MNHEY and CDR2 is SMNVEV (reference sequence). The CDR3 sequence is CASSWPGSYEQYF. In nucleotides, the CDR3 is TGTGCCAGCAGCTGGCCAGGTTCTTACGAGCAGTACTTC.

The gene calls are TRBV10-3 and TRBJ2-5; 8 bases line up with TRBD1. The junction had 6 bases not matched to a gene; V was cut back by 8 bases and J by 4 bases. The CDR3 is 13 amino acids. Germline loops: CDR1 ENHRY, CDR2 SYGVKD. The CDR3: CAIAQGARETQYF. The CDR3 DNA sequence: TGTGCCATCGCCCAGGGGGCAAGAGAGACCCAGTACTTC.

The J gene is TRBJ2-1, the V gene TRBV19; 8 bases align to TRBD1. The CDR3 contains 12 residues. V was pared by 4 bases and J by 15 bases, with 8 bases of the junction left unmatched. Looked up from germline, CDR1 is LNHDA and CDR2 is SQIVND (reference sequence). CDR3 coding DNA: TGTGCCAGTAGTAGGACAGGGACAGACCTGTTCTTC. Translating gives CASSRTGTDLFF.

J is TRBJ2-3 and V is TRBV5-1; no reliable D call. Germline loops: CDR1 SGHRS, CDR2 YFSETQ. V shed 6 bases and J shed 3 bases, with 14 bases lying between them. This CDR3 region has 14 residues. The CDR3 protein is CASNERPGTDTQYF. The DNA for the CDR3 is TGCGCCAGCAACGAGCGCCCTGGGACAGATACGCAGTATTTT. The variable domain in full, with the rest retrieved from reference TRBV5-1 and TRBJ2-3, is KAGVTQTPRYLIKTRGQQVTLSCSPISGHRSVSWYQQTPGQGLQFLFEYFSETQRNKGNFPGRFSGRQFSNSRSEMNVSTLELGDSALYLCASNERPGTDTQYFGPGTRLTVL.

CDR3 coding DNA: TGTGCCAGCTCTCCGACAGCCCAGAACACTGAAGCTTTCTTT. Its protein product is CASSPTAQNTEAFF. The rearrangement links TRBV18 to TRBJ1-1, with D possibly being TRBD1 (5 bases). Germline V gives CDR1 KGHSH, CDR2 LQKENI. V shed 6 bases and J shed 1 base, with 12 bases lying between them. This CDR3 region has 14 residues.

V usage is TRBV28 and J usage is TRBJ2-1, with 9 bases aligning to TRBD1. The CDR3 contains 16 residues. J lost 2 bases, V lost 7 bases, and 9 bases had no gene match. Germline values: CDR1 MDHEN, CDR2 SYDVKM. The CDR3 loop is CASILRGQGPYNEQFF. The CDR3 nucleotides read TGTGCCAGCATCCTTCGGGGACAGGGCCCCTACAATGAGCAGTTCTTC.

For the CDR3, the DNA is TGCGCCAGCAGCCCCTCAGGTCAGCCCCAGCATTTT. It encodes CASSPSGQPQHF. The chain employs TRBV5-1 and TRBJ1-5; D is unresolved. Germline CDR1 is SGHRS and CDR2 is YFSETQ. With 4 bases removed from V and 6 bases from J, the gap between germline ends came to 8 bases. The CDR3 extends over 12 amino acids. Variable domain in full (rest from reference TRBV5-1 and TRBJ1-5): KAGVTQTPRYLIKTRGQQVTLSCSPISGHRSVSWYQQTPGQGLQFLFEYFSETQRNKGNFPGRFSGRQFSNSRSEMNVSTLELGDSALYLCASSPSGQPQHFGDGTRLSIL.

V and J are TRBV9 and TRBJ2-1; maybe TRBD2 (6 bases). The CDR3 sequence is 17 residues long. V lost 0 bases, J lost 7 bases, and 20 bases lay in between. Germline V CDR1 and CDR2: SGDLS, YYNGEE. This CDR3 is CASSVGGLAGSENEQFF. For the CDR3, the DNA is TGTGCCAGCAGCGTAGGAGGTCTCGCGGGGTCTGAAAATGAGCAGTTCTTC.

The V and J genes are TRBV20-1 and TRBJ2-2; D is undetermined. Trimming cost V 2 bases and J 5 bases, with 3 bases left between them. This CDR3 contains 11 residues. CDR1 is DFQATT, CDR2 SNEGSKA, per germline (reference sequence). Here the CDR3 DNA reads TGCAGTGCTAGAACAACCGGGGAGCTGTTTTTT. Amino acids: CSARTTGELFF.

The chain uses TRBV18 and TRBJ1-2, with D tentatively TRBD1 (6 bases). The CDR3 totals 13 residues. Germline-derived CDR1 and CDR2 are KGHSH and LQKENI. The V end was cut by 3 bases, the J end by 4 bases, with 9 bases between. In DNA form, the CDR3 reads TGTGCCAGCTCACCCCCGGACAGCTATGGCTACACCTTC. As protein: CASSPPDSYGYTF.

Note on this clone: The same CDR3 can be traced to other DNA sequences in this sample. The CDR3 loop is CASGDRENYGYTF. Written as DNA, the CDR3 is TGTGCCAGTGGGGACAGGGAGAACTATGGCTACACCTTC. J is TRBJ1-2 and V is TRBV25-1, with 9 bases identical to TRBD1. Germline lookup yields CDR1 MGHDK and CDR2 SYGVNS. The CDR3 sequence is 13 residues long. The V and J ends lost 9 bases and 2 bases, in that order; junction bases with no gene match: 4.

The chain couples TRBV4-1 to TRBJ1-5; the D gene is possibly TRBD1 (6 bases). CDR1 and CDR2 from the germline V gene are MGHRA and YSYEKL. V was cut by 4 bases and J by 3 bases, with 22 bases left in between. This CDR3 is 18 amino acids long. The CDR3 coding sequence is TGCGCCAGCAGCCCCCGAGGGATAAAACAGGGACCCAATCAGCCCCAGCATTTT. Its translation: CASSPRGIKQGPNQPQHF.

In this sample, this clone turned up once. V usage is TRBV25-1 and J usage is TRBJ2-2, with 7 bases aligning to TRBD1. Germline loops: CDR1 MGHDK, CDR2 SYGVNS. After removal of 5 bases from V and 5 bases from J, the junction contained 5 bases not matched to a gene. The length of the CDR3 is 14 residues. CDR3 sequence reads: CASSPWTGTGELFF. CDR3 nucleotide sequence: TGTGCCAGCAGTCCCTGGACAGGAACCGGGGAGCTGTTTTTT.

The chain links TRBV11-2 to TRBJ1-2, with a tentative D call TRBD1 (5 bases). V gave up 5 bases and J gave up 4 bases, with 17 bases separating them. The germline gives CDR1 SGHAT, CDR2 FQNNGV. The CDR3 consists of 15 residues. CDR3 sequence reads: CASSDPGRGSYGYTF. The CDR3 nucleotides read TGTGCCAGCAGCGACCCGGGGAGGGGATCCTATGGCTACACCTTC.

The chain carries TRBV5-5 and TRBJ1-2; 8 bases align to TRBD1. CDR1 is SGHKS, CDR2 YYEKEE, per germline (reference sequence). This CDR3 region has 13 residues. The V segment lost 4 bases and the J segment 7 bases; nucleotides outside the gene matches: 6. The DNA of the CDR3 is TGTGCCAGCAGCCCGGACAGGGCTCGTGGCTACACCTTC. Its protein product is CASSPDRARGYTF.

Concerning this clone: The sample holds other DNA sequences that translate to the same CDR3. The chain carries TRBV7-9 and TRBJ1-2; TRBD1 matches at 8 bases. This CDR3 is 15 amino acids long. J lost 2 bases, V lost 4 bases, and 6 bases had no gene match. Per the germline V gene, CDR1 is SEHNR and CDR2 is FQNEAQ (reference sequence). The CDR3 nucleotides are TGTGCCAGCAGCTCTGGGACAGGCCTAAACTATGGCTACACCTTC. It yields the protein CASSSGTGLNYGYTF.

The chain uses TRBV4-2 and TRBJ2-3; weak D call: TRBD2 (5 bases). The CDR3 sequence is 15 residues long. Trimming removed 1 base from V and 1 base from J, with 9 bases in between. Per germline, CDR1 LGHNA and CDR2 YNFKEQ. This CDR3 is CASSQADYRTDTQYF. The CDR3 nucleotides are TGTGCCAGCAGCCAAGCCGACTACCGCACAGATACGCAGTATTTT.

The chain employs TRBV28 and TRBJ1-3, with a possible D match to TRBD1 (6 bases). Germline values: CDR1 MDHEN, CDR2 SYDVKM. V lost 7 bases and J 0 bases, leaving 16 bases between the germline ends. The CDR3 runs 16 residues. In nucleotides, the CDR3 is TGTGCCAGCAATGGACAGACTCAATACTCTGGAAACACCATATATTTT. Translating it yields CASNGQTQYSGNTIYF. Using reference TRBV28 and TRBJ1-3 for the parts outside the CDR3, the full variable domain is DVKVTQSSRYLVKRTGEKVFLECVQDMDHENMFWYRQDPGLGLRLIYFSYDVKMKEKGDIPEGYSVSREKKERFSLILESASTNQTSMYLCASNGQTQYSGNTIYFGEGSWLTVV.

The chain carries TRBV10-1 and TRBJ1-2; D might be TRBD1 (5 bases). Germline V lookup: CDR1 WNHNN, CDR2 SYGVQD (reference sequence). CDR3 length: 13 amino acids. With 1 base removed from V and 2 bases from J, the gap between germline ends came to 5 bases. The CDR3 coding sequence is TGCGCCAGCAGTGAGTGGACAAACTATGGCTACACCTTC. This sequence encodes CASSEWTNYGYTF.

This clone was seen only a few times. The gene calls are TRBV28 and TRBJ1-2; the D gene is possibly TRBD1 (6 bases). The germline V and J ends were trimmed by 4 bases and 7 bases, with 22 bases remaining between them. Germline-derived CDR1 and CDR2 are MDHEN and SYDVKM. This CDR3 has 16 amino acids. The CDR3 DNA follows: TGTGCCAGCAGTTCCATATTACAGGGAAACCGCGGTGGCTACACCTTC. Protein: CASSSILQGNRGGYTF.

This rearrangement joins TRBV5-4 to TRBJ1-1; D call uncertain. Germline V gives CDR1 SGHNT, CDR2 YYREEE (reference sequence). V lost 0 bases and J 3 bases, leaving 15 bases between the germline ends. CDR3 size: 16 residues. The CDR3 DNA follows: TGTGCCAGCAGCTTGGCCGGTGGAGGACTACACACTGAAGCTTTCTTT. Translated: CASSLAGGGLHTEAFF.

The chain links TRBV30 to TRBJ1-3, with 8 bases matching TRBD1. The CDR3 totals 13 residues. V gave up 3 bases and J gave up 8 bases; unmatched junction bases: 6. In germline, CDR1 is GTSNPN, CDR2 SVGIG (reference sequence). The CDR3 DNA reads TGTGCCTGGAGCCCAGGACAGGGAGACACCATATATTTT. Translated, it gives CAWSPGQGDTIYF.

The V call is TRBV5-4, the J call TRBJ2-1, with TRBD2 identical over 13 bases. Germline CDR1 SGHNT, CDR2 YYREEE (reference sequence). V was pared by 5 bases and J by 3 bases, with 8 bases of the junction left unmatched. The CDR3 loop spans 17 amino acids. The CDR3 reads CASRPTSGGAFYNEQFF. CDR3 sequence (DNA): TGTGCCAGCAGACCCACTAGCGGGGGGGCTTTCTACAATGAGCAGTTCTTC.

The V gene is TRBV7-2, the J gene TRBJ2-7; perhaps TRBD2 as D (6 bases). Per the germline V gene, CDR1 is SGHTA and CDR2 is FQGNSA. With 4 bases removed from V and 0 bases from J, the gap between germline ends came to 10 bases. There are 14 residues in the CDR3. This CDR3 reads CASSWGLSSYEQYF. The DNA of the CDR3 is TGTGCCAGCAGCTGGGGACTGAGCTCCTACGAGCAGTACTTC.

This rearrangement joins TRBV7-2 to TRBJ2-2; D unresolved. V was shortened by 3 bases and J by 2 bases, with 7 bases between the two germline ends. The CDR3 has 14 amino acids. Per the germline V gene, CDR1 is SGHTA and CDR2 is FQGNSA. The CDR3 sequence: CASSFGHNTGELFF. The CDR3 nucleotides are TGTGCCAGCAGCTTTGGGCATAACACCGGGGAGCTGTTTTTT.

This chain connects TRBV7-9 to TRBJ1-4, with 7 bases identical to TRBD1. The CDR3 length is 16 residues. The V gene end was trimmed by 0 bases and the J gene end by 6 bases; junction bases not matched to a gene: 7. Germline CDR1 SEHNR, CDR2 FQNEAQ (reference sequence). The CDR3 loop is CASSLAKQGRDEKLFF. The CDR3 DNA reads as TGTGCCAGCAGCTTAGCGAAACAGGGGCGGGATGAAAAACTGTTTTTT.

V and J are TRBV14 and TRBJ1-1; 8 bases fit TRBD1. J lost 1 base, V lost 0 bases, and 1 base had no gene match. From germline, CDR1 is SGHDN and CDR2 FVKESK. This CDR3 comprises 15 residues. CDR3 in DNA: TGTGCCAGCAGCCAAGAGACAGGGGAGAACACTGAAGCTTTCTTT. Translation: CASSQETGENTEAFF.